Listed below are T cell receptor beta chains from one sample, sequenced in a study of T cell repertoires in cytomegalovirus infection. TCRdb reprocessed the reads via MiXCR and lists one record per CDR3 protein. The sample includes 210,000 or so distinct CDR3 sequences, 5% to 8.5% of them seen just once. Sequenced input: PBMCs. These receptors were collected from a human donor in good health (CMV status not recorded). Some clones in this sample may be carry-over from other donors' samples. The CDR3 runs from the conserved cysteine through the conserved F or W. A D gene is named only where the DNA matches it firmly. Some rows mark clone size as missing; the rest say once, few, many or name a class of expanded clone.

V gene: TRBV5-1
clone size: many
J gene: TRBJ1-5
D gene: .
CDR3 protein: CASSLDLDAPQHF
CDR3 DNA: TGCGCCAGCAGCTTGGATCTCGATGCGCCCCAGCATTTT

V gene: TRBV7-2
clone size: many
J gene: TRBJ1-6
D gene: TRBD1
CDR3 protein: CASSLVGTVNSPLHF
CDR3 DNA: TGTGCCAGCAGCTTAGTCGGGACAGTTAATTCACCCCTCCACTTT

V gene: TRBV14
clone size: many
J gene: TRBJ2-1
D gene: .
CDR3 protein: CASSLGIYNEQFF
CDR3 DNA: TGTGCCAGCAGCCTCGGGATCTACAATGAGCAGTTCTTC

V gene: TRBV29-1
clone size: many
J gene: TRBJ2-7
D gene: .
CDR3 protein: CSVETVGRSYEQYF
CDR3 DNA: TGCAGCGTTGAAACCGTTGGCCGCTCCTACGAGCAGTACTTC

V gene: TRBV20-1
clone size: many
J gene: TRBJ2-5
D gene: .
CDR3 protein: CSASCREQETQYF
CDR3 DNA: TGCAGTGCTAGTTGTAGGGAACAAGAGACCCAGTACTTC

V gene: TRBV7-8
clone size: many
J gene: TRBJ1-4
D gene: .
CDR3 protein: CASSPTRGVWFNEKLFF
CDR3 DNA: TGTGCCAGCAGCCCGACAAGAGGAGTTTGGTTTAATGAAAAACTGTTTTTT

V gene: TRBV6-6
clone size: few
J gene: TRBJ2-1
D gene: TRBD1
CDR3 protein: CASKKGGQGVYNEQFF
CDR3 DNA: TGTGCCAGCAAAAAAGGGGGACAGGGGGTCTACAATGAGCAGTTCTTC

V gene: TRBV20-1
clone size: .
J gene: TRBJ2-6
D gene: .
CDR3 protein: CSGRGVGVSGANGLTF
CDR3 DNA: TGCAGTGGACGGGGAGTTGGGGTCTCTGGGGCCAACGGCCTGACTTTC

V gene: TRBV7-2
clone size: many
J gene: TRBJ1-4
D gene: .
CDR3 protein: CASSLQGRDEKLFF
CDR3 DNA: TGTGCCAGCAGCTTACAGGGGCGCGATGAAAAACTGTTTTTT

V gene: TRBV7-9
clone size: many
J gene: TRBJ1-5
D gene: TRBD1
CDR3 protein: CASSLSGGGSQPQHF
CDR3 DNA: TGTGCCAGCAGCTTATCAGGGGGCGGGAGTCAGCCCCAGCATTTT

V gene: TRBV28
clone size: many
J gene: TRBJ2-7
D gene: .
CDR3 protein: CASSPRVTYEQYF
CDR3 DNA: TGTGCCAGCAGCCCAAGGGTGACCTACGAGCAGTACTTC

V gene: TRBV25-1
clone size: few
J gene: TRBJ2-2
D gene: TRBD1
CDR3 protein: CASRGTGTVPGELFF
CDR3 DNA: TGTGCCAGCAGGGGGACAGGGACGGTCCCCGGGGAGCTGTTTTTT

V gene: TRBV5-8
clone size: many
J gene: TRBJ1-4
D gene: .
CDR3 protein: CASSRTPTTNEKLFF
CDR3 DNA: TGTGCCAGCAGTCGGACACCGACAACTAATGAAAAACTGTTTTTT

V gene: TRBV5-1
clone size: many
J gene: TRBJ2-7
D gene: .
CDR3 protein: CASSLDQGFHEQYF
CDR3 DNA: TGCGCCAGCAGCTTGGATCAGGGATTCCACGAGCAGTACTTC

V gene: TRBV7-2
clone size: many
J gene: TRBJ2-2
D gene: .
CDR3 protein: CASSLVTGPGELFF
CDR3 DNA: TGTGCCAGCAGCTTAGTAACGGGTCCCGGGGAGCTGTTTTTT

V gene: TRBV6-2/TRBV6-3
clone size: many
J gene: TRBJ2-7
D gene: .
CDR3 protein: CASSYSFGYEQYF
CDR3 DNA: TGTGCCAGCAGTTACAGTTTCGGCTACGAGCAGTACTTC

V gene: TRBV28
clone size: many
J gene: TRBJ2-7
D gene: TRBD1
CDR3 protein: CASSLSGQPYEQYF
CDR3 DNA: TGTGCCAGCAGTTTATCGGGACAGCCCTACGAGCAGTACTTC

V gene: TRBV7-8
clone size: many
J gene: TRBJ2-1
D gene: TRBD1
CDR3 protein: CASSLGQGANNEQFF
CDR3 DNA: TGTGCCAGCAGCTTAGGGCAGGGGGCTAATAATGAGCAGTTCTTC

V gene: TRBV7-9
clone size: many
J gene: TRBJ2-5
D gene: TRBD1
CDR3 protein: CASSLGQPGETQYF
CDR3 DNA: TGTGCCAGCAGCCTGGGACAGCCCGGAGAGACCCAGTACTTC

V gene: TRBV11-2
clone size: many
J gene: TRBJ2-1
D gene: TRBD1
CDR3 protein: CASSLGTGDEQFF
CDR3 DNA: TGTGCCAGCAGCTTGGGGACAGGGGATGAGCAGTTCTTC

V gene: TRBV7-2
clone size: many
J gene: TRBJ2-2
D gene: TRBD2
CDR3 protein: CASSAALAGGASTGELFF
CDR3 DNA: TGTGCCAGCAGCGCAGCCCTAGCGGGGGGGGCTAGCACCGGGGAGCTGTTTTTT

V gene: TRBV20-1
clone size: many
J gene: TRBJ1-1
D gene: .
CDR3 protein: CSARSTTGSSGAFF
CDR3 DNA: TGCAGTGCTCGATCAACCACCGGATCATCAGGAGCTTTCTTT

V gene: TRBV18
clone size: .
J gene: TRBJ2-3
D gene: .
CDR3 protein: CASSHTGTGLSDTQYF
CDR3 DNA: TGTGCCAGCTCACATACCGGCACAGGGCTTTCAGATACGCAGTATTTT

V gene: TRBV4-1
clone size: .
J gene: TRBJ1-2
D gene: .
CDR3 protein: CASSPLLTGKDGYTF
CDR3 DNA: TGCGCCAGCAGCCCGCTACTGACGGGCAAGGATGGCTACACCTTC

V gene: TRBV28
clone size: many
J gene: TRBJ2-5
D gene: .
CDR3 protein: CASSLTNSETQYF
CDR3 DNA: TGTGCCAGCAGTTTAACAAACTCAGAGACCCAGTACTTC

V gene: TRBV7-2
clone size: many
J gene: TRBJ1-5
D gene: .
CDR3 protein: CASSLDSSNQPQHF
CDR3 DNA: TGTGCCAGCAGCCTGGACAGTAGCAATCAGCCCCAGCATTTT

V gene: TRBV18
clone size: .
J gene: TRBJ2-1
D gene: TRBD1
CDR3 protein: CASSPGQGAPNEQFF
CDR3 DNA: TGTGCCAGCTCACCGGGACAGGGGGCGCCGAATGAGCAGTTCTTC

V gene: TRBV6-2/TRBV6-3
clone size: .
J gene: TRBJ1-2
D gene: .
CDR3 protein: CASSYNWAGYTF
CDR3 DNA: TGTGCCAGCAGTTACAACTGGGCCGGCTACACCTTC

V gene: TRBV6-1
clone size: many
J gene: TRBJ2-7
D gene: .
CDR3 protein: CASSGRAGGAYEQYF
CDR3 DNA: TGTGCCAGCAGTGGACGCGCAGGTGGGGCCTACGAGCAGTACTTC

V gene: TRBV7-2
clone size: many
J gene: TRBJ1-3
D gene: .
CDR3 protein: CASSVPRAGNTIYF
CDR3 DNA: TGTGCCAGCAGCGTACCTAGGGCTGGAAACACCATATATTTT

V gene: TRBV7-9
clone size: many
J gene: TRBJ1-1
D gene: .
CDR3 protein: CASSPTGGGEAFF
CDR3 DNA: TGTGCCAGCAGCCCAACCGGTGGCGGTGAAGCTTTCTTT

V gene: TRBV28
clone size: many
J gene: TRBJ2-4
D gene: .
CDR3 protein: CASSGDETRNIQYF
CDR3 DNA: TGTGCCAGCAGCGGAGACGAAACAAGAAACATTCAGTACTTC

V gene: TRBV7-2
clone size: many
J gene: TRBJ1-2
D gene: TRBD1
CDR3 protein: CASSSSRDRNYGYTF
CDR3 DNA: TGTGCCAGCAGCTCGTCCCGGGACAGGAATTATGGCTACACCTTC

V gene: TRBV4-3
clone size: .
J gene: TRBJ1-2
D gene: TRBD1
CDR3 protein: CASSPGQTYGYIF
CDR3 DNA: TGCGCCAGCAGCCCGGGACAGACTTATGGCTACATCTTC

V gene: TRBV4-3
clone size: many
J gene: TRBJ2-2
D gene: .
CDR3 protein: CASSQVGSRAFGGELFF
CDR3 DNA: TGCGCCAGCAGCCAAGTGGGCAGCAGGGCGTTCGGCGGGGAGCTGTTTTTT

V gene: TRBV12-3/TRBV12-4
clone size: .
J gene: TRBJ1-5
D gene: TRBD1
CDR3 protein: CASSTTGGWEQPQHF
CDR3 DNA: TGTGCCAGCAGTACGACAGGGGGCTGGGAACAGCCCCAGCATTTT

V gene: TRBV6-2/TRBV6-3
clone size: many
J gene: TRBJ2-1
D gene: .
CDR3 protein: CASGPRSSFF
CDR3 DNA: TGTGCCAGCGGCCCCCGGTCCTCGTTCTTC

V gene: TRBV6-2/TRBV6-3
clone size: many
J gene: TRBJ2-5
D gene: .
CDR3 protein: CASSWRDEGETQYF
CDR3 DNA: TGTGCCAGCAGTTGGCGGGACGAGGGGGAGACCCAGTACTTC

V gene: TRBV4-3
clone size: many
J gene: TRBJ2-3
D gene: TRBD2
CDR3 protein: CASSQDGTSGDTQYF
CDR3 DNA: TGCGCCAGCAGCCAAGACGGGACTAGCGGGGATACGCAGTATTTT

V gene: TRBV29-1
clone size: many
J gene: TRBJ2-7
D gene: .
CDR3 protein: CSVEIGLSYEQYF
CDR3 DNA: TGCAGCGTTGAGATCGGCCTCTCCTACGAGCAGTACTTC

V gene: TRBV19
clone size: many
J gene: TRBJ1-1
D gene: .
CDR3 protein: CASSIDRSIGAFF
CDR3 DNA: TGTGCCAGTAGTATAGATCGGTCCATTGGGGCTTTCTTT

V gene: TRBV7-9
clone size: many
J gene: TRBJ1-2
D gene: .
CDR3 protein: CASSSSQRSRGGYGYTF
CDR3 DNA: TGTGCCAGCAGCTCCTCACAGAGATCCAGAGGCGGCTATGGCTACACCTTC

V gene: TRBV11-2
clone size: many
J gene: TRBJ1-3
D gene: .
CDR3 protein: CASSLGGPGRADTIYF
CDR3 DNA: TGTGCCAGCAGCTTGGGAGGGCCAGGACGGGCAGACACCATATATTTT

V gene: TRBV24-1
clone size: .
J gene: TRBJ2-5
D gene: TRBD1
CDR3 protein: CATSRQGRETQYF
CDR3 DNA: TGTGCCACCAGTCGACAGGGTCGGGAGACCCAGTACTTC

V gene: TRBV7-9
clone size: many
J gene: TRBJ1-5
D gene: .
CDR3 protein: CASSTAKNQPQHF
CDR3 DNA: TGTGCCAGCAGTACAGCAAAGAATCAGCCCCAGCATTTT